This T cell receptor (beta chain) is drawn from a study of cytomegalovirus exposure and HLA in healthy donors (dated by TCRdb to 2017 to 2019). With respect to the entire study: According to an earlier analysis of around 600 of the donors, 150 million to 200 million T cells yielded 90 million to 140 million unique TCR beta sequences and 250 to 350 Gb of sequence data. Every repertoire in the discovery cohort had been generated on one and the same sequencing platform. The number of donors typed differed by locus, with about 629-630 for A, B, C, DRB1 and DQB1, roughly 550 for DQA1, about 610 for DPA1, and 472 for DPB1. The T cell repertoires of around 670 subjects were profiled by immunosequencing and related to cytomegalovirus serostatus. Rather than using new phenotypic data, the later analysis identified candidate immune exposures from TCR beta sequences and from how often those sequences occurred across donors. Besides the first cohort of hundreds of subjects, a separate validation cohort made up of 90 to 150 different subjects was used. A later analysis re-analyzed previously published TCR beta repertoires from approximately 700 donors and added high-resolution HLA genotyping to study TCR occurrence patterns. Among about 400 genotyped donors of the cohort, an average of around 250,000 unique TCR beta nucleotide sequences was sequenced per donor, of which about 19% were non-productive. Donor age, sex, ethnicity and CMV serostatus were compiled together with the repertoire data. Of the 300 to 400 genotyped donors, about 80% fell in the genetic ancestry cluster associated with self-reported Caucasian donors. A later genetic analysis used genome-wide SNP genotypes for about three fifths of the 666 donors, treating that subset as a discovery cohort. To predict cytomegalovirus infection status, the study brought together high-throughput TCR immunosequencing, statistical association of individual TCRs with disease status, and machine learning. HLA typing covered class I and class II loci at four-digit resolution. An earlier analysis of approximately 640 of the donors applied high-throughput TCR beta sequencing to assess whether each TCR beta V gene segment acted as functional or pseudogenic. Because of strong linkage in the cohort, a handful of DR-DQ haplotypes were treated as single units for association and clustering. Roughly 300 gigabases of sequencing data and around 85 million unique TCR sequences made up an early release that covered approximately 620 HLA-typed donors. The study aimed to test whether signatures of past pathogen exposure could be identified by cataloging public T cell receptors. What the research found in general, with its limitations: In a later analysis, TCR association rates were found to vary across HLA loci, with the most associated TCRs seen for DRB1 alleles and the fewest for HLA-C alleles. A later analysis associated 15,000 to 20,000 TCR beta sequences with specific HLA alleles at a false discovery rate of 0.05. The earlier analysis of nearly 600 of the donors excluded fewer than 20 rarely observed V segments, including chromosome 9 orphons, because counts were too low. An association between a missense DCLRE1C variant and V-gene and J-gene trimming of TCR beta chains was found in a later genetic analysis and replicated in an independent cohort. According to a later analysis, parvovirus B19, influenza, CMV and Epstein-Barr virus appeared linked to several top co-occurrence clusters. In a later analysis, HLA-associated TCR beta chains showed more clonal expansion and lower generation probabilities than non-associated chains that were equally common. A later analysis found that most CMV-associated TCR beta chains appeared HLA-restricted, with HLA associations seemingly driven largely by CMV exposure. The study listed around 160 TCR beta chains as associated with cytomegalovirus. In vitro tests confirmed that a few of the cytomegalovirus-associated TCR beta chains recognize cytomegalovirus antigens. A further reported finding was that TCR beta sequences accurately predicted the HLA-A and HLA-B alleles for most subjects in the first cohort. Correlated functional status among segregating V segments might reflect linkage disequilibrium, but an unknown experimental factor could not be ruled out. In this cohort, only TCR beta chains were sequenced, and detectable features were limited by the absence of alpha or paired-chain data. According to a later genetic analysis, donors in an Asian-associated ancestry cluster had fewer N-insertions in productive TCRs than the approximately 650-donor mean. While some public TCRs were present in many individuals, most TCR sequences turned up only very rarely across donors. Roughly uniform sequencing depth across donors was assumed in presence/absence analyses, although this assumption may not hold. HLA typing was unavailable for some donors at each locus, so association tests used only the typed subset. The classifier was reported to diagnose cytomegalovirus status with high specificity and sensitivity in both the original cohort and the validation cohort. According to the authors, the approach could potentially be generalized to other disease states and immunological phenotypes. Broadly in line with IMGT annotations, most TCR beta V segments showed up in productive rearrangements about 90% or about 30% of the time in an earlier analysis of a few hundred of the donors. Immune exposure information for the cohort was limited to CMV serostatus. When HLA alleles, especially DR and DQ, strongly co-occurred, TCR associations were difficult to assign to individual alleles. The sequencing pipeline was judged likely to have produced a cluster of highly shared sequence variants as a technical artifact.

In total, fewer than 750 healthy bone marrow donors made up the cohort. At the time of sampling, every cohort member was nominally healthy, though immune exposures that went unrecorded were likely present. The donor tested CMV seronegative, placing the donor among the 300 to 450 seronegative members of the cohort. A peripheral blood sample was collected from each donor, and TCR beta sequencing was performed on peripheral blood mononuclear cells. Genomic DNA extraction from the blood cell samples was performed with the Qiagen DNeasy Blood Extraction Kit. Comment on this clone: The antigen it binds to is not known. The record has no base qualities; no much larger clone is one base away.

Library preparation employed the immunoSEQ multiplex PCR assay. For the multiplex PCR, a mixture combining 60 forward primers for TCR Vbeta segments and 13 reverse primers for TCR Jbeta segments was used. A multiplex PCR assay on genomic DNA amplified the CDR3 region of rearranged TCR beta genes. On the Illumina HiSeq System, the amplified TCR beta libraries were sequenced as 87-base-pair reads. The authors' analysis ran thus. A later analysis tallied roughly 76 million unique TCR beta chains across the approximately 670 repertoires, and some 10 million of those chains were shared by two or more donors. A nearest-neighbor algorithm error-corrected the raw reads and collapsed the reads into unique sequences, merging closely related sequences to remove PCR and sequencing errors. CDR3 sequences were aligned to IMGT reference sequences to assign V, D and J gene segments. For a sequence to be retained, a match of at least six nucleotides to both a V gene segment and a J gene segment was required. A rearrangement counted as productive if the CDR3 had no stop codons and remained in frame with V and J, and every other rearrangement counted as non-productive. Following IMGT convention, CDR3 was defined as the stretch from the second conserved V-encoded cysteine to the conserved J-encoded phenylalanine. The earlier analysis of around 640 of the donors excluded sequences that lacked an unambiguous match to a single V gene segment. An earlier analysis of over 450 of the donors classified V segments as functional when productive rearrangements were above 56.7% and as segregating when the standard deviation between donors was above 5%. A statistical classification framework was built to diagnose cytomegalovirus status from the catalog of TCR beta chain sequences. In a later analysis, TCR nucleotide sequences were compared against IMGT/GENE-DB human TR gene sequences so that V and J genes could be assigned. The TCRdist pipeline was used in a later analysis to assign CDR3 sequences and most-parsimonious VDJ recombination scenarios. In a later analysis, every TCR beta chain was defined by the combination of its CDR3 amino acid sequence and its V-gene family, and reads without a unique V-gene family were dropped. A later analysis removed over 500 highly shared, low-generation-probability nucleotide sequences to deal with suspected cross-contamination and a sequencing artifact. In a later analysis, a clonal expansion index for each public chain was calculated from normalized within-repertoire ranks of inferred template counts. In a later analysis, generation probabilities were computed using a VDJ recombination model fitted to out-of-frame rearrangements, and the results were checked against IGoR. In a later analysis, hypergeometric tests were used to score TCR-TCR, TCR-HLA and TCR-CMV co-occurrence, with a repertoire-size bias correction applied to TCR pairs. In a later analysis, false discovery rates were estimated by permuting HLA or CMV assignments 20 times. In a later analysis, co-occurring TCRs were grouped using DBSCAN, and TCRdist sequence similarity was added for clustering within HLA-allele-positive subsets. Repertoires with fewer than 30,000 or more than 120,000 public chains were left out of co-occurrence clustering, as were five repertoires with anomalous nucleotide sharing. TCRdb limited this immuneACCESS table to in-frame rearrangements with V and J called. A share of clones is missing; checked studies link under half to unresolved V genes, and the rest is unexplained. The V and J calls and clone size were taken over from that table, and D and trimming were inferred from the DNA. The sample table lists about 120,000 clones, about 80% of them with a count of one. The ten largest clones add up to more than 3% of the sample.

The sequenced material came from PBMCs. This receptor was identified in a woman aged 50 to 60 in good health and CMV-seronegative.

The DNA reads TGTGCCACCAGCAGAGCCGGGGGTGAAGCTTTCTTT. Protein translation: CATSRAGGEAFF. The rearrangement combines TRBV15 with TRBJ1-1; TRBD1 is a possible D gene, resting on 5 matching bases. V is reduced by 1 base and J by 7 bases, leaving a spacing of 7 bases between them. The CDR3 runs 12 amino acids, cysteine and phenylalanine included. Only CDR3 DNA remains: 36 bases, in frame from the first base. The germline V gene (reference sequence) supplies CDR1 LNHNV and CDR2 YYDKDF.